This T cell receptor (beta chain) was found in a study of CD8+CD57+ T cells in acquired aplastic anemia. Patients included in sequencing had previously demonstrated CD8+CD57+ cell expansion by flow cytometry. This CDR3 comprises 14 residues. Germline values: CDR1 SGDLS, CDR2 YYNGEE. Genomic DNA was employed as the template in profiling TCR beta VDJ and CDR3. Via MiXCR, TCRdb re-called the reads, giving one row per CDR3 protein. The data hold hundreds of thousands of distinct CDR3 sequences, with under 55% observed a single time. Details on this clonotype: Its matching antigen is unknown. The junction does not match germline at one end; this may be a read error.

Study-wide findings and caveats: Both patients and controls carried the same twenty-nine CD8+ CDR3 sequences.

This clonotype originated in a human donor with aplastic anemia. The source material was sorted CD4+, CD8+, or CD8+CD57+ T cells (not recorded which) from PBMCs. The chain is built from TRBV9 and TRBJ2-7, with D perhaps given as TRBD1 or TRBD2 (6 bases each). The chain's CDR3 is CASSVRPGANEQYF. CDR3 nucleotide sequence: TGTGCCAGCAGCGTACGTCCGGGGGCCAACGAGCAGTATTTC.